These 7 T cell receptor beta chains were sequenced from one sample in a study of human T cells and chemical hapten exposure. Time point in this sample: healthy volunteer bleed at 6 weeks. The starting material, unfractionated whole blood, was used for total RNA extraction. TCRdb analysed the RACE reads with MiXCR anew, one entry per CDR3 protein. This sample has some 77,000 distinct CDR3 sequences, with 8.5% to 10% found just once. The sample was whole blood. Source of these receptors: a female donor in good health. Some clones in this sample may be carry-over from other donors' samples.

This clonotype qualifies as large. The gene calls are TRBV6-4 and TRBJ2-1; D not certain. CDR3 size: 15 residues. Germline loops: CDR1 MRHNA, CDR2 SNTAGT. With 0 bases removed from V and 10 bases from J, the gap between germline ends came to 16 bases. In DNA, the CDR3 is TGTGCCAGCAGTGACTCGAAGGATCGGTGGGCCGAGCAGTTCTTC. This encodes CASSDSKDRWAEQFF.

This clonotype was counted only a few times. The genes are TRBV5-1 and TRBJ1-1; TRBD1 is a possible D gene (6 bases). Looked up from germline, CDR1 is SGHRS and CDR2 is YFSETQ. The CDR3 sequence is 14 residues long. Trimming removed 4 bases at V and 4 bases at J, with 14 bases between. DNA for the CDR3: TGCGCCAGCAGCGGCCGGGGGCAGAGCACTGAAGCTTTCTTT. This gives the protein CASSGRGQSTEAFF.

This clonotype was observed many times. The chain recombines TRBV9 with TRBJ1-1, with D possibly TRBD1 on 6 matching bases. V was trimmed by 3 bases and J by 0 bases, leaving 15 bases between them. Germline V lookup: CDR1 SGDLS, CDR2 YYNGEE. This CDR3 region has 16 residues. The CDR3 protein is CASSASGNRVNTEAFF. DNA of the CDR3: TGTGCCAGCAGCGCAAGCGGTAACAGGGTGAACACTGAAGCTTTCTTT.

This clonotype was recorded at least ten times. This rearrangement joins TRBV6-1 to TRBJ1-5, with 8 bases matching TRBD1. There are 15 residues in the CDR3. The V gene end was trimmed by 4 bases and the J gene end by 10 bases; junction bases not matched to a gene: 12. Germline lookup yields CDR1 MNHNS and CDR2 SASEGT. The CDR3 DNA is TGTGCCAGCAGTGTCGACAGGGGCGTGATCAGCCCCCAGCATTTT. This encodes CASSVDRGVISPQHF.

The chain combines TRBV6-6 with TRBJ1-5, with TRBD1 as a possible D gene (5 bases). Trimming shortened V by 0 bases and J by 4 bases, and 7 bases separated the two germline ends. Looked up from germline, CDR1 is MNHNY and CDR2 is SVGAGI (reference sequence). There are 14 residues in the CDR3. CDR3: CASSYSGGNQPQHF. CDR3 nucleotides: TGTGCCAGCAGTTACTCGGGGGGAAATCAGCCCCAGCATTTT.

J is TRBJ2-1 and V is TRBV15, with TRBD2 as a possible D gene (6 bases). V lost 0 bases and J lost 6, with 15 bases in between. Germline V CDR1 and CDR2: LNHNV, YYDKDF (reference sequence). The length of the CDR3 is 16 residues. The CDR3 is CATSRDTIGGSNEQFF. The CDR3 region has the DNA TGTGCCACCAGCAGAGACACCATCGGGGGTAGCAATGAGCAGTTCTTC.

The CDR3 DNA is TGTGCCAGCAGAAGGGGGCACGATGGCTACACCTTC. Translating gives CASRRGHDGYTF. V gene TRBV27 combines with J gene TRBJ1-2, with 7 bases fitting TRBD1. Germline CDR1 MNHEY, CDR2 SMNVEV (reference sequence). This CDR3 region has 12 residues. The ends lost 6 bases at V and 6 bases at J; junction bases unmatched: 4.